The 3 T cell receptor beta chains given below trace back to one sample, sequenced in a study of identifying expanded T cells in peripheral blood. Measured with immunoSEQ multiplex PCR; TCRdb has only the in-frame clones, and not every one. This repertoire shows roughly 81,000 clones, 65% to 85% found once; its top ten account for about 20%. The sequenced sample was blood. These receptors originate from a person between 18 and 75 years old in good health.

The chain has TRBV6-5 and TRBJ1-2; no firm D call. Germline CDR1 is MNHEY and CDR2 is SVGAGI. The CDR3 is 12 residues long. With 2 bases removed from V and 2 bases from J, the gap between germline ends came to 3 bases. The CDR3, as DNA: TGTGCCAGCAGTTACAAGAACTATGGCTACACCTTC. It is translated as CASSYKNYGYTF.

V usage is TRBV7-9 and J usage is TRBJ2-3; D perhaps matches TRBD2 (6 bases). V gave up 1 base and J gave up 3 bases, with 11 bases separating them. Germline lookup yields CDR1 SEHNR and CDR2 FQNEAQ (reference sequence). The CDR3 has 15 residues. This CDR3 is CASSLGGTRTDTQYF. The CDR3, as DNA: TGTGCCAGCAGCTTAGGGGGGACTCGGACAGATACGCAGTATTTT. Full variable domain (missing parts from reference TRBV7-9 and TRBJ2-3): DTGVSQNPRHKITKRGQNVTFRCDPISEHNRLYWYRQTLGQGPEFLTYFQNEAQLEKSRLLSDRFSAERPKGSFSTLEIQRTEQGDSAMYLCASSLGGTRTDTQYFGPGTRLTVL.

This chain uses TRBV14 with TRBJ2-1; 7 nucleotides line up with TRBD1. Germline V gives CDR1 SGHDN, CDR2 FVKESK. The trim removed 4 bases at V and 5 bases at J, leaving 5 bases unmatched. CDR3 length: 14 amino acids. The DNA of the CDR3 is TGTGCCAGCAGCCGGTACAGGGGAAACAATGAGCAGTTCTTC. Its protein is CASSRYRGNNEQFF.